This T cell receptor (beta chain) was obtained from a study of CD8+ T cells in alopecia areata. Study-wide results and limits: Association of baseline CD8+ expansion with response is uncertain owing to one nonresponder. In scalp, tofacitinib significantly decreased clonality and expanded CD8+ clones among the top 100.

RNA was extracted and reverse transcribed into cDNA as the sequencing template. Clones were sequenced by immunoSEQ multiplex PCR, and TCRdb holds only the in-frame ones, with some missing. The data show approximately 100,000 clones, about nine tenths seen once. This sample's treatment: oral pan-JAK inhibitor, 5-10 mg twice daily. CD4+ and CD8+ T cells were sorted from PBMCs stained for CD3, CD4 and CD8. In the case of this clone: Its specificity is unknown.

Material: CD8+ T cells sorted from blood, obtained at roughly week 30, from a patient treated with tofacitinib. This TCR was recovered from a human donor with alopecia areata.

DNA of the CDR3: TGTGCCAGCAGCGTGGGGAATTTAAATCCCACCGGGGAGCTGTTTTTT. Protein sequence: CASSVGNLNPTGELFF. This sequence joins TRBV9 and TRBJ2-2; unclear D gene. This CDR3 is 16 amino acids long. V lost 2 bases to trimming and J lost 4 bases, with 15 bases between them. In germline, CDR1 is SGDLS, CDR2 YYNGEE.